The T cell receptor (beta chain) under discussion was sequenced for a study of shared clonotypes between healthy human individuals. The trim removed 4 bases at V and 2 bases at J, leaving 5 bases unmatched. In germline, CDR1 is SGHRS, CDR2 YFSETQ. This CDR3 region has 14 residues. Each sample came from a Caucasian adult donor living in Nashville, Tennessee. The data were produced by immunoSEQ multiplex PCR, yet TCRdb's version contains in-frame clones alone and is incomplete. The sample shows approximately 2.3 million clones, roughly 93% of them seen only once. As regards this clone: Other nucleotide sequences in the sample specify the same CDR3.

The sequence was obtained from a man aged 18 to 30 in good health. Some clones in this sample may be carry-over from other donors' samples. Source material: naive CD4+ T cells from PBMCs. Subset denoted: CD45RA+ positively selected. The V and J genes are TRBV5-1 and TRBJ2-5; 7 bases match TRBD1. CDR3 loop: CASSPRTGQETQYF. As DNA, the CDR3 is TGCGCCAGCAGCCCACGGACAGGACAAGAGACCCAGTACTTC.